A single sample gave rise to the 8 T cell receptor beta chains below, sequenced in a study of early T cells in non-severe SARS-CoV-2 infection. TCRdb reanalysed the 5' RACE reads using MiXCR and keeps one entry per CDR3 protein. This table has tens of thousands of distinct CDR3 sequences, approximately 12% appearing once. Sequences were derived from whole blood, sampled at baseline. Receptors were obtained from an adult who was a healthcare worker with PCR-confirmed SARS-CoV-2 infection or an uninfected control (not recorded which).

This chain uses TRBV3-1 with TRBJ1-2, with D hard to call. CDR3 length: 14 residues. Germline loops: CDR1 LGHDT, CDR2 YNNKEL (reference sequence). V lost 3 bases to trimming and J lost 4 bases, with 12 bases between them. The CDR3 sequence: CASSQVGLGYGYTF. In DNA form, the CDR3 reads TGTGCCAGCAGCCAGGTCGGCCTGGGCTATGGCTACACCTTC.

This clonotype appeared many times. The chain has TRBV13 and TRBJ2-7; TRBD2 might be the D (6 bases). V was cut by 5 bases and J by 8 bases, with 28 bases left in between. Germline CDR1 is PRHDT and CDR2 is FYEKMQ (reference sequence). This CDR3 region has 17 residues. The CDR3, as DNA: TGTGCCAGCAGCCTTTCCGGGCAGACTAGGTGGGGATCGAAGCAGTACTTC. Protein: CASSLSGQTRWGSKQYF.

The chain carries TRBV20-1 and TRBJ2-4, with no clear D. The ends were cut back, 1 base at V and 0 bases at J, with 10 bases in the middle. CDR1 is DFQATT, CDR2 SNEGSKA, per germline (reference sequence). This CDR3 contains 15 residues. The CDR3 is CSARGRPLAKNIQYF. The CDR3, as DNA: TGCAGTGCTAGAGGACGCCCTCTAGCCAAAAACATTCAGTACTTC.

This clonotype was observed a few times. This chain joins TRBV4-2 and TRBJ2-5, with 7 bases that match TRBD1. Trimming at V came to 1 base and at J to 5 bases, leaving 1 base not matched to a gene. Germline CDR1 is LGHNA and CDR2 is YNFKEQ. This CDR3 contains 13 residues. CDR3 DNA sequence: TGTGCCAGCAGCCAAGGAGGGGGCGAGACCCAGTACTTC. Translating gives CASSQGGGETQYF.

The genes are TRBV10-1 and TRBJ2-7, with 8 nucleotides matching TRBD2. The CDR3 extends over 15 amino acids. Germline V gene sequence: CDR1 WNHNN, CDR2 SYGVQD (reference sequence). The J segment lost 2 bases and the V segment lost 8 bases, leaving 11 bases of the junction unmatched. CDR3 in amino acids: CASSPVAGGTYEQYF. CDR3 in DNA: TGCGCCAGCTCGCCTGTCGCGGGGGGCACCTACGAGCAGTACTTC.

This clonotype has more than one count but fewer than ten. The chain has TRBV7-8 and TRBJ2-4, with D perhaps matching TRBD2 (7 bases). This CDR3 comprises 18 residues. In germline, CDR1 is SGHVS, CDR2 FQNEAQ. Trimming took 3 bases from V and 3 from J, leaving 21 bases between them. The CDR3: CASSLSSRGALGKNIQYF. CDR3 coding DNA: TGTGCCAGCAGCTTGAGTTCACGGGGGGCTTTGGGCAAAAACATTCAGTACTTC.

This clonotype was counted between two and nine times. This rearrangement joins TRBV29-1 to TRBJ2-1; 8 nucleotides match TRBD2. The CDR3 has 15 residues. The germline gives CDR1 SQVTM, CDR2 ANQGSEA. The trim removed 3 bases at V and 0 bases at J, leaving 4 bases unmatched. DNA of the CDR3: TGCAGCGTTGATCCCCGGGGGGGCTCCTACAATGAGCAGTTCTTC. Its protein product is CSVDPRGGSYNEQFF.

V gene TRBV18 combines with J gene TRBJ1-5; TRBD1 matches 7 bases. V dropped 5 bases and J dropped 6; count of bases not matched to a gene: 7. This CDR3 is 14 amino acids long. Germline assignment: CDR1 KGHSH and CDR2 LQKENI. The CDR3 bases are TGTGCCAGCTCAACGTACGGGGACAGTCAGCCCCAGCATTTT. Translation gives CASSTYGDSQPQHF.